One T cell receptor (beta chain) is described in this entry. Its matching antigen is unknown. The repertoire was sequenced with immunoSEQ multiplex PCR; TCRdb's copy has only in-frame clones and lacks some. This sample carries about 2.4 million clones, 80% to 95% of them seen once, and the ten largest clones take 0.36%. Each donor was a Caucasian adult residing in Nashville, Tennessee. This sample was included in a study of shared clonotypes between healthy human individuals. About the study: The donor pool was made up of two women and three men aged 18 to 49. Regarding the study as a whole: On the whole, naive subsets had larger estimated richness than memory subsets had.

Sequencing input: naive CD4+ T cells from PBMCs. The subset is: CD45RA+ positively selected. The receptor was derived from a man aged 18 to 30 in good health. Some clones in this sample may be carry-over from other donors' samples.

As DNA, the CDR3 is TGTGCCAGCAGCTACAGCGAGCTCGGCGGGACCCAGTACTTC. It yields the protein CASSYSELGGTQYF. The chain recombines TRBV2 with TRBJ2-5; D is unclear. This CDR3 is 14 amino acids long. Germline values: CDR1 SNHLY, CDR2 FYNNEI. V was pared by 6 bases and J by 7 bases, with 18 bases between.